The 21 T cell receptor beta chains below come from one sample, sequenced in a study of blood T cell repertoires in COVID-19. Sequencing was performed with immunoSEQ multiplex PCR; in TCRdb, only in-frame clones are kept and a portion is missing. The repertoire has hundreds of thousands of clones, approximately 92% of them found once; the top ten carry over 0.7%. The specimen sequenced was peripheral blood. These receptors were obtained from a man aged 18 to 35 with COVID-19, enrolled during active disease.

The V call is TRBV30, the J call TRBJ1-3; D unclear. The germline V gene encodes CDR1 GTSNPN and CDR2 SVGIG (reference sequence). V lost 0 bases, J lost 0 bases, and 6 bases lay in between. The CDR3 loop spans 14 amino acids. CDR3 loop: CAWSVQFSGNTIYF. The CDR3, as DNA: TGTGCCTGGAGTGTACAGTTCTCTGGAAACACCATATATTTT.

This sequence joins TRBV2 and TRBJ2-1, with unresolved D. CDR1 is SNHLY and CDR2 is FYNNEI in the germline V gene. Deletions cut 1 base from V and 9 bases from J, with 13 bases between. CDR3 size: 14 residues. Here the CDR3 DNA reads TGTGCCAGCAGTGAAGTTAGGAGCATCGCTGAGCAGTTCTTC. The encoded protein is CASSEVRSIAEQFF.

V usage is TRBV4-2 and J usage is TRBJ1-2; possible D gene TRBD1, 6 bases. Trimming left V 0 bases short and J 7 bases short, with 15 bases between. The CDR3 runs 15 residues. The germline gives CDR1 LGHNA, CDR2 YNFKEQ. CDR3 sequence: CASSQDSQGRVGYTF. CDR3 bases: TGTGCCAGCAGCCAAGATTCACAGGGACGGGTTGGCTACACCTTC.

This clone came up a few times. The V call is TRBV7-9, the J call TRBJ1-1, with no clear D. Trimming stripped 2 bases from V and 6 bases from J, with 4 bases between. Germline CDR1 is SEHNR and CDR2 is FQNEAQ (reference sequence). CDR3 size: 11 residues. The CDR3 spells CASSLRAEAFF. The DNA for the CDR3 is TGTGCCAGCAGCTTACGCGCTGAAGCTTTCTTT.

The chain uses TRBV5-5 and TRBJ2-2; 9 bases align to TRBD1. Germline CDR1 reads SGHKS; CDR2 reads YYEKEE (reference sequence). The CDR3 has 15 amino acids. Germline trimming cut 3 bases from V and 4 bases from J; bases unmatched to any gene: 4. CDR3 protein: CASSWGTGSTGELFF. The CDR3 DNA is TGTGCCAGCAGCTGGGGGACAGGGAGCACCGGGGAGCTGTTTTTT.

This chain connects TRBV7-3 to TRBJ2-1; D may be TRBD2 (5 bases). This CDR3 region has 16 residues. Germline V gives CDR1 SGHTA, CDR2 FQGTGA. Trimming removed 5 bases from V and 6 bases from J, with 20 bases in between. The CDR3 DNA sequence: TGTGCCAGCAGCCCAGTCGGCGGGTCCTACTTCAATGAGCAGTTCTTC. It yields the protein CASSPVGGSYFNEQFF.

The J gene is TRBJ2-7, the V gene TRBV6-5, with D perhaps matching TRBD2 (5 bases). Germline-derived CDR1 and CDR2 are MNHEY and SVGAGI. Between the trimmed V and J ends, which lost 6 bases and 2 bases, there was a span of 11 bases. This CDR3 is built from 13 residues. CDR3: CASRSDGTYEQYF. CDR3 DNA: TGTGCCAGCAGGTCCGACGGGACCTACGAGCAGTACTTC.

The J gene is TRBJ2-1, the V gene TRBV4-1, with no clear D. CDR3 size: 15 residues. Germline V lookup: CDR1 MGHRA, CDR2 YSYEKL. V gave up 0 bases and J gave up 2 bases, with 8 bases separating them. This chain's CDR3 is CASSQEMAAYNEQFF. In DNA form, the CDR3 reads TGCGCCAGCAGCCAAGAAATGGCCGCCTACAATGAGCAGTTCTTC.

V gene TRBV12-3 or TRBV12-4 combines with J gene TRBJ2-5; D not resolved. V was trimmed by 6 bases and J by 4 bases, leaving 9 bases between them. This CDR3 region has 12 residues. The CDR3 loop is CASRLVGETQYF. The DNA for the CDR3 is TGTGCCAGCAGGCTAGTAGGAGAGACCCAGTACTTC.

The CDR3 sequence: CASSPRLATQETQYF. CDR3 bases: TGTGCCAGCTCACCCAGGCTAGCGACCCAAGAGACCCAGTACTTC. The chain uses TRBV18 and TRBJ2-5, with a possible D match to TRBD2 (6 bases). There are 15 residues in the CDR3. Between the trimmed V and J ends, which lost 3 bases and 1 base, there was a span of 12 bases. CDR1 KGHSH and CDR2 LQKENI come from the germline V gene.

This chain joins TRBV9 and TRBJ1-4, with 7 bases lining up with TRBD1. Trimming took 3 bases from V and 8 from J; bases not matched to a gene: 7. The CDR3 has 14 residues. Germline V CDR1 and CDR2: SGDLS, YYNGEE. CDR3 residues: CASSATGSQEKLFF. The CDR3 DNA reads as TGTGCCAGCAGCGCGACAGGGTCGCAAGAAAAACTGTTTTTT.

The rearrangement links TRBV24-1 to TRBJ2-5; 11 bases are a match to TRBD1. Unmatched junction bases numbered 0, after V lost 9 bases and J lost 1 base. There are 13 residues in the CDR3. CDR1 and CDR2 (germline): KGHDR, SFDVKD. The CDR3: CATGTGGQETQYF. The CDR3 bases are TGTGCCACCGGGACAGGGGGCCAAGAGACCCAGTACTTC.

This clone was seen only once. CDR3 sequence reads: CASGSASGLAGRAGETQYF. The CDR3 DNA reads as TGTGCTAGTGGTTCCGCCTCGGGACTAGCGGGAAGGGCGGGAGAGACCCAGTACTTC. The chain links TRBV12-5 to TRBJ2-5; TRBD2 matches 13 bases. The CDR3 is 19 amino acids. Looked up from germline, CDR1 is LGHNT and CDR2 is FRNRAP. With V trimmed by 4 bases and J by 4 bases, 15 bases remained unmatched.

The chain recombines TRBV10-3 with TRBJ1-5; 12 bases align to TRBD1. The CDR3 is made up of 16 amino acids. The ends lost 2 bases at V and 5 bases at J; junction bases unmatched: 4. Germline V gene data show CDR1 as ENHRY and CDR2 as SYGVKD. CDR3 coding DNA: TGTGCCATCAGTGAGAGGGACAGGGGGCAGTATCAGCCCCAGCATTTT. Protein: CAISERDRGQYQPQHF.

V usage is TRBV9 and J usage is TRBJ2-5, with 12 bases fitting TRBD1. J gave up 5 bases and V 1 base, and 9 bases lay outside the gene matches. Germline V CDR1 and CDR2: SGDLS, YYNGEE. The CDR3 contains 17 residues. CDR3 region: CASSVLGTGGFGETQYF. The CDR3, as DNA: TGTGCCAGCAGCGTACTCGGGACAGGGGGCTTCGGTGAGACCCAGTACTTC. Full variable domain (missing parts from reference TRBV9 and TRBJ2-5): DSGVTQTPKHLITATGQRVTLRCSPRSGDLSVYWYQQSLDQGLQFLIQYYNGEERAKGNILERFSAQQFPDLHSELNLSSLELGDSALYFCASSVLGTGGFGETQYFGPGTRLLVL.

The V call is TRBV7-2, the J call TRBJ2-7; D remains unclear. Germline V gives CDR1 SGHTA, CDR2 FQGNSA. With 5 bases removed from V and 5 bases from J, the gap between germline ends came to 13 bases. This CDR3 comprises 13 residues. The CDR3 DNA follows: TGTGCCAGCAGCACAAGTTCCAGTAACGAGCAGTACTTC. This encodes CASSTSSSNEQYF.

This chain uses TRBV19 with TRBJ2-3; the D gene is possibly TRBD2 (6 bases). The V gene lost 3 bases and the J gene lost 4 bases, with 11 bases spanning the gap. The CDR3 covers 14 residues. Looked up from germline, CDR1 is LNHDA and CDR2 is SQIVND (reference sequence). In DNA, the CDR3 is TGTGCCAGTAGTATTGGGGGGAACGCAGATACGCAGTATTTT. Its translation is CASSIGGNADTQYF.

The CDR3 spells CASSEAGGPGGELFF. CDR3 DNA: TGCGCCAGCAGTGAAGCGGGAGGGCCAGGCGGGGAGCTGTTTTTT. The V and J genes are TRBV5-1 and TRBJ2-2, with 10 bases aligning to TRBD2. With 5 bases clipped from V and 7 bases from J, the junction kept 8 bases outside the gene matches. The CDR3 contains 15 residues. CDR1 is SGHRS and CDR2 is YFSETQ in the germline V gene. Together with reference TRBV5-1 and TRBJ2-2, the CDR3 gives the full variable domain: KAGVTQTPRYLIKTRGQQVTLSCSPISGHRSVSWYQQTPGQGLQFLFEYFSETQRNKGNFPGRFSGRQFSNSRSEMNVSTLELGDSALYLCASSEAGGPGGELFFGEGSRLTVL.

This rearrangement joins TRBV29-1 to TRBJ1-4, with 10 bases fitting TRBD1. The CDR3 totals 14 residues. The junction had 5 bases not matched to a gene; V was cut back by 4 bases and J by 6 bases. CDR1 and CDR2 (germline): SQVTM, ANQGSEA. CDR3 DNA sequence: TGCAGCGTTGGGGCCGGGACAGGGGATGAAAAACTGTTTTTT. It translates to CSVGAGTGDEKLFF.

This clone was detected many times. This chain joins TRBV2 and TRBJ2-7; 16 bases fit TRBD2. CDR3 length equals 16 residues. J gave up 7 bases and V 6 bases, and 9 bases lay outside the gene matches. Germline V gives CDR1 SNHLY, CDR2 FYNNEI. CDR3 amino acids: CASSLGLAGGRREQYF. The CDR3 DNA follows: TGTGCCAGCAGCCTGGGACTAGCGGGAGGGCGGCGGGAGCAGTACTTC.

A remark on this clone: Other nucleotide sequences in the sample specify the same CDR3. The J gene is TRBJ2-7, the V gene TRBV19; D possibly corresponds to TRBD1 (5 bases). The CDR3 has 12 amino acids. CDR1 LNHDA and CDR2 SQIVND come from the germline V gene (reference sequence). The germline V and J ends were trimmed by 3 bases and 4 bases, with 7 bases remaining between them. DNA for the CDR3: TGTGCCAGTAGTATTCCAGGGTACGAGCAGTACTTC. Translation: CASSIPGYEQYF.